Below, 18 T cell receptor beta chains from the same sample are listed, as sequenced in a study of PD-1 blockade in classical Hodgkin lymphoma. Relapse after autologous stem cell transplantation occurred in every patient, and brentuximab vedotin exposure varied. Data came from immunoSEQ multiplex PCR; TCRdb stores just in-frame clones and leaves some out. The data contain about 22,000 clones, 60% to 80% of them singletons. The specimen was peripheral blood mononuclear cells (PBMCs), collected at baseline. These receptor sequences come from a human donor with classical Hodgkin lymphoma.

V is TRBV7-8 and J is TRBJ2-1, with TRBD2 as a possible D gene (6 bases). Germline loops: CDR1 SGHVS, CDR2 FQNEAQ. This CDR3 is built from 16 residues. Trimming took 2 bases from V and 4 from J, leaving 15 bases between them. The CDR3 region has the DNA TGTGCCAGCAGCTTAAGAGGTAGCGGCCTATACAATGAGCAGTTCTTC. Protein product: CASSLRGSGLYNEQFF.

The V call is TRBV4-3, the J call TRBJ1-1; TRBD1 aligns across 8 bases. This CDR3 contains 17 residues. Trimming took 0 bases from V and 2 from J; bases not matched to a gene: 8. Per germline, CDR1 LGHNA and CDR2 YSLEER. CDR3 residues: CASSQDYQGALNTEAFF. DNA for the CDR3: TGCGCCAGCAGCCAAGATTACCAGGGGGCCCTCAACACTGAAGCTTTCTTT.

J is TRBJ1-1 and V is TRBV7-9; no definite D call. The CDR3 loop spans 12 amino acids. The germline CDR1 and CDR2 sequences are SEHNR and FQNEAQ (reference sequence). V was cut by 1 base and J by 4 bases, with 4 bases left in between. CDR3 in amino acids: CASSLGSTEAFF. The CDR3 DNA is TGTGCCAGCAGCTTAGGGTCCACTGAAGCTTTCTTT.

This clone was counted once. The V and J genes are TRBV4-2 and TRBJ2-1, with D uncertain. There are 13 residues in the CDR3. Germline CDR1 is LGHNA and CDR2 is YNFKEQ. Trimming pared 1 base from V and 5 bases from J, leaving 6 bases between. The CDR3 sequence is CASSQGADNEQFF. The CDR3 DNA reads TGTGCCAGCAGCCAAGGTGCCGACAATGAGCAGTTCTTC.

The genes are TRBV9 and TRBJ1-5; 9 positions agree with TRBD1. CDR3 length equals 15 residues. Germline V CDR1 and CDR2: SGDLS, YYNGEE. The J segment lost 7 bases and the V segment lost 4 bases, leaving 9 bases of the junction unmatched. In DNA, the CDR3 is TGTGCCAGCAGCTCAGGGACAGGGTCCTTCCAGCCCCAGCATTTT. Its protein is CASSSGTGSFQPQHF.

This rearrangement joins TRBV19 to TRBJ1-4; D possibly corresponds to TRBD1 (5 bases). Germline CDR1 is LNHDA and CDR2 is SQIVND (reference sequence). There are 13 residues in the CDR3. V dropped 5 bases and J dropped 17 bases, with 21 bases sitting between them. The DNA of the CDR3 is TGTGCCAGTAGTCCAACAGGTTACCCTACCTTATTTTTT. Translated, it gives CASSPTGYPTLFF.

This clone came up once. V usage is TRBV5-1 and J usage is TRBJ2-2; the D gene is possibly TRBD2 (5 bases). V was cut by 0 bases and J by 6 bases, with 6 bases left in between. CDR3 length: 13 amino acids. The germline V gene encodes CDR1 SGHRS and CDR2 YFSETQ. The CDR3 protein is CASSLGESGELFF. As DNA, the CDR3 is TGCGCCAGCAGCTTGGGGGAGTCCGGGGAGCTGTTTTTT.

The V call is TRBV7-9, the J call TRBJ2-7, with D maybe TRBD2 (6 bases). V was clipped by 1 base and J by 3 bases, with 10 bases between them. This CDR3 has 14 amino acids. Germline V CDR1 and CDR2: SEHNR, FQNEAQ (reference sequence). This chain's CDR3 is CASSLGGELYEQYF. In DNA, the CDR3 is TGTGCCAGCAGCTTAGGGGGGGAACTCTACGAGCAGTACTTC.

This chain connects TRBV15 to TRBJ1-4, with 7 bases matching TRBD1. Germline loops: CDR1 LNHNV, CDR2 YYDKDF (reference sequence). The CDR3 has 15 amino acids. V lost 3 bases to trimming and J lost 7 bases; unmatched junction nucleotides: 8. CDR3 in DNA: TGTGCCACCAGCAGTGCGAGACAGGGTGGTGAAAAACTGTTTTTT. Translated, it gives CATSSARQGGEKLFF.

The chain combines TRBV5-4 with TRBJ1-1; no clear D gene. Germline V lookup: CDR1 SGHNT, CDR2 YYREEE (reference sequence). V gave up 4 bases and J gave up 3 bases, with 10 bases separating them. This CDR3 contains 13 residues. CDR3 region: CASSAGTDTEAFF. The CDR3 region has the DNA TGTGCCAGCAGCGCAGGTACAGACACTGAAGCTTTCTTT.

By share of the sample, this clone is medium-sized. V is TRBV11-2 and J is TRBJ1-1, with D unclear. V was shortened by 1 base and J by 2 bases, with 5 bases between the two germline ends. Per germline, CDR1 SGHAT and CDR2 FQNNGV. The CDR3 is 13 amino acids. This chain's CDR3 is CASSLVRNTEAFF. DNA of the CDR3: TGTGCCAGCAGCTTAGTTAGAAACACTGAAGCTTTCTTT.

This chain connects TRBV28 to TRBJ2-1, with 8 bases matching TRBD2. This CDR3 comprises 15 residues. Trimming removed 4 bases from V and 5 bases from J; junction bases left unmatched: 7. Germline V gene sequence: CDR1 MDHEN, CDR2 SYDVKM. In DNA, the CDR3 is TGTGCCAGCAGTTATCGCGGGGGGAGGAACAATGAGCAGTTCTTC. It yields the protein CASSYRGGRNNEQFF.

This clone was counted once. The chain joins TRBV2 to TRBJ2-4; 7 bases align to TRBD2. V gave up 2 bases and J gave up 9 bases; unmatched junction bases: 10. The CDR3 sequence is 15 residues long. CDR1 and CDR2 (germline): SNHLY, FYNNEI. CDR3 coding DNA: TGTGCCAGCAGTGAAACTACGGGGGGTCGGAGCATTCAGTACTTC. This sequence encodes CASSETTGGRSIQYF.

This chain links TRBV7-8 with TRBJ2-5, with D hard to call. Between the trimmed V and J ends, which lost 4 bases and 2 bases, there was a span of 11 bases. CDR1 and CDR2 (germline): SGHVS, FQNEAQ. The CDR3 is 14 residues long. The DNA of the CDR3 is TGTGCCAGCAGCTCAACCCAGCTACAAGAGACCCAGTACTTC. It translates to CASSSTQLQETQYF.

The J gene is TRBJ1-1, the V gene TRBV6-5, with no clear D. Germline V gene data show CDR1 as MNHEY and CDR2 as SVGAGI. The length of the CDR3 is 15 residues. Trimming took 6 bases from V and 8 from J, leaving 22 bases between them. The CDR3: CASSPQKRPLPEAFF. The CDR3 region has the DNA TGTGCCAGCAGCCCCCAGAAAAGACCGCTTCCCGAAGCTTTCTTT.

The rearrangement links TRBV25-1 to TRBJ1-2, with D unclear. The CDR3 consists of 12 residues. Trimming left V 3 bases short and J 4 bases short, with 6 bases between. Germline loops: CDR1 MGHDK, CDR2 SYGVNS. In nucleotides, the CDR3 is TGTGCCAGCAGTGACTCAGTCTATGGCTACACCTTC. This gives the protein CASSDSVYGYTF.

The chain carries TRBV28 and TRBJ1-1; the D is unclear. The CDR3 consists of 15 residues. Trimming cost V 3 bases and J 4 bases, with 15 bases left between them. Looked up from germline, CDR1 is MDHEN and CDR2 is SYDVKM. CDR3 loop: CASSFGRRIGTEAFF. The CDR3 nucleotides are TGTGCCAGCAGTTTCGGTCGGAGAATAGGCACTGAAGCTTTCTTT.

The chain is built from TRBV19 and TRBJ2-1; 7 bases line up with TRBD1. Trimming cost V 5 bases and J 1 base; bases outside gene matches: 8. The CDR3 extends over 16 amino acids. Germline V gene sequence: CDR1 LNHDA, CDR2 SQIVND (reference sequence). In DNA form, the CDR3 reads TGTGCCAGTAGTCATACAGGGGTTCTGTCCTACAATGAGCAGTTCTTC. Translating gives CASSHTGVLSYNEQFF. The full variable domain, completed using reference TRBV19 and TRBJ2-1, is DGGITQSPKYLFRKEGQNVTLSCEQNLNHDAMYWYRQDPGQGLRLIYYSQIVNDFQKGDIAEGYSVSREKKESFPLTVTSAQKNPTAFYLCASSHTGVLSYNEQFFGPGTRLTVL.